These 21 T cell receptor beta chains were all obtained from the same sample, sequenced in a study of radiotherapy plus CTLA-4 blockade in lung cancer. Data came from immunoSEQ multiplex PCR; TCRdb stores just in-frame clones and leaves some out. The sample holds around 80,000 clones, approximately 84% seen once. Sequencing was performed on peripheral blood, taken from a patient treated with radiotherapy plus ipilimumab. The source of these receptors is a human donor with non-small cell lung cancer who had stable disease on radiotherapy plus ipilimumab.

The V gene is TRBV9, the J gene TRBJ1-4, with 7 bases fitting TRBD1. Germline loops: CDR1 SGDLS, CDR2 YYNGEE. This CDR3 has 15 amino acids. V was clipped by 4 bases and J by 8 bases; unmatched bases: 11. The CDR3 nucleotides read TGTGCCAGCAGCAAACGACAGGGAGGAGGCGAAAAACTGTTTTTT. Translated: CASSKRQGGGEKLFF.

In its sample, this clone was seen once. CDR3 sequence (DNA): TGTGCCAGCAGCCAAGGGGGACTAGCGGACCACTACGAGCAGTACTTC. It specifies CASSQGGLADHYEQYF. J is TRBJ2-7 and V is TRBV4-2; TRBD2 aligns across 11 bases. Looked up from germline, CDR1 is LGHNA and CDR2 is YNFKEQ. V was clipped by 1 base and J by 3 bases; unmatched bases: 5. This CDR3 has 16 residues.

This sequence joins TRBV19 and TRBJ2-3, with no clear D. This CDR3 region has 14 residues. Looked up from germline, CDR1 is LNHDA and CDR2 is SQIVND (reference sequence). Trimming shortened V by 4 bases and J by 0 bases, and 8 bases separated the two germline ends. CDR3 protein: CASSNRGSTDTQYF. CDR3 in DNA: TGTGCCAGTAGTAACCGCGGAAGCACAGATACGCAGTATTTT.

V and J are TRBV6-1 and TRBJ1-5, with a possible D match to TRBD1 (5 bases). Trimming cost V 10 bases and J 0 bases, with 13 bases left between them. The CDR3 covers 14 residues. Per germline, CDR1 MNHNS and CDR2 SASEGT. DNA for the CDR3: TGTGCCACTCACAGGACCCATAGCAATCAGCCCCAGCATTTT. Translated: CATHRTHSNQPQHF.

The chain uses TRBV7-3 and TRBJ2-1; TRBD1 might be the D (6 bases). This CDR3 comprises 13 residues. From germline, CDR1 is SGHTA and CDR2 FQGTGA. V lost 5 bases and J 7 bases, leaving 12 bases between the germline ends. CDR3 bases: TGTGCCAGCAGCCCAGGGGCTTGGAATGAGCAGTTCTTC. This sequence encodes CASSPGAWNEQFF.

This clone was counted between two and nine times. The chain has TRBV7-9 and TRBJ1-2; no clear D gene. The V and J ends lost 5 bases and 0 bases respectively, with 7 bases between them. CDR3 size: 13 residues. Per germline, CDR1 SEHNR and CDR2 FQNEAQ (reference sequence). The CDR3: CASSPAANYGYTF. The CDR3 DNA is TGTGCCAGCAGCCCTGCAGCTAACTATGGCTACACCTTC.

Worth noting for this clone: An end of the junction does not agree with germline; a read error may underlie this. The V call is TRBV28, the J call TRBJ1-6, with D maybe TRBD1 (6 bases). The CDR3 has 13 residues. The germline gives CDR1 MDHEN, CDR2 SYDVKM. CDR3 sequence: CASSLAAGQLPFF. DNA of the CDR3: TGTGCCAGCAGTTTAGCCGCCGGACAGCTCCCCTTTTTT.

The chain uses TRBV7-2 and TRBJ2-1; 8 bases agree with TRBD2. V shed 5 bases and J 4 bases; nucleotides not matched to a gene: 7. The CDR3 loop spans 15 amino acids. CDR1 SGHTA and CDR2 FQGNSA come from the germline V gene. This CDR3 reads CASSQGLEGYNEQFF. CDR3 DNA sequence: TGTGCCAGCAGCCAGGGACTAGAAGGGTACAATGAGCAGTTCTTC.

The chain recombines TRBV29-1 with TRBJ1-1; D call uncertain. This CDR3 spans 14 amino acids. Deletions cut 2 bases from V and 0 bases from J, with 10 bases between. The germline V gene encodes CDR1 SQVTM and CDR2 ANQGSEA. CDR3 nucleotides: TGCAGCGTTGAAAACCGGCGGATGAACACTGAAGCTTTCTTT. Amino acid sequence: CSVENRRMNTEAFF.

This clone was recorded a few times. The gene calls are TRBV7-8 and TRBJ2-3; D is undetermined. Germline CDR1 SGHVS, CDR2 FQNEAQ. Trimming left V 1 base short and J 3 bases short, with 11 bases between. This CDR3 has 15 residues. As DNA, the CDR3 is TGTGCCAGCAGCTTAGTCGGCGGTGGGACAGATACGCAGTATTTT. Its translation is CASSLVGGGTDTQYF.

Written as DNA, the CDR3 is TGTGCCAGCACCCCCGGGATGAACACCGGGGAGCTGTTTTTT. Translation: CASTPGMNTGELFF. This chain links TRBV19 with TRBJ2-2; TRBD2 might be the D (5 bases). Looked up from germline, CDR1 is LNHDA and CDR2 is SQIVND (reference sequence). V was cut by 9 bases and J by 1 base, with 12 bases left in between. CDR3 size: 14 residues.

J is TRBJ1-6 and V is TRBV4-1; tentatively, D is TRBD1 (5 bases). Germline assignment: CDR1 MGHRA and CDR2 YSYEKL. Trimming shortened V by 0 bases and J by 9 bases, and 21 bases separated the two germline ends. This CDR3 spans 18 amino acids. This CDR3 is CASSQDRARARLGSPLHF. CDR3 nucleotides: TGCGCCAGCAGCCAAGATCGGGCCAGGGCGAGACTAGGTTCACCCCTCCACTTT.

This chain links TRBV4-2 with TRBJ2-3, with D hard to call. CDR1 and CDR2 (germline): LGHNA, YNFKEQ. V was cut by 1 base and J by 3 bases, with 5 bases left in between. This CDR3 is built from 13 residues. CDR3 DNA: TGTGCCAGCAGCCAAGCGATTACAGATACGCAGTATTTT. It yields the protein CASSQAITDTQYF.

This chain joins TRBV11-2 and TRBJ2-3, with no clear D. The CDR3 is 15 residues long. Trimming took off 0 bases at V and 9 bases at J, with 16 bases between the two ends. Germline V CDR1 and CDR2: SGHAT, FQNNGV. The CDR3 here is CASSLDPLTSGTQYF. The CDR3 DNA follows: TGTGCCAGCAGCTTAGATCCCCTAACTTCGGGCACGCAGTATTTT.

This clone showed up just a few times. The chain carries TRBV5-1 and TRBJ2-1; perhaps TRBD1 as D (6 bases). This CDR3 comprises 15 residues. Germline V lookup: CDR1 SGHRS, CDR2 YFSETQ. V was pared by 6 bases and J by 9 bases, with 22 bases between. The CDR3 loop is CASTPTGTQQFEQFF. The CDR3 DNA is TGCGCCAGCACACCCACCGGGACACAACAGTTTGAGCAGTTCTTC. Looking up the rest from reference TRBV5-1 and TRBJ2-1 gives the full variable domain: KAGVTQTPRYLIKTRGQQVTLSCSPISGHRSVSWYQQTPGQGLQFLFEYFSETQRNKGNFPGRFSGRQFSNSRSEMNVSTLELGDSALYLCASTPTGTQQFEQFFGPGTRLTVL.

CDR3 sequence (DNA): TGTGCCAGCAGCTTAGGATGGGGGCGAGGTATGCAAAGCACAGATACGCAGTATTTT. Its protein product is CASSLGWGRGMQSTDTQYF. V and J are TRBV7-2 and TRBJ2-3, with D tentatively TRBD1 (6 bases). V shed 1 base and J shed 0 bases, with 20 bases lying between them. The CDR3 loop spans 19 amino acids. CDR1 is SGHTA and CDR2 is FQGNSA in the germline V gene.

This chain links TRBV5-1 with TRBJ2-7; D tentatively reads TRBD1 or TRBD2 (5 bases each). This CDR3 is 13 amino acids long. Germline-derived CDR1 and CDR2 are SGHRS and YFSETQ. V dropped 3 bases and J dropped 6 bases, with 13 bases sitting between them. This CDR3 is CASSSGTLREQYF. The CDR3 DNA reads TGCGCCAGCAGCTCCGGGACCCTTCGCGAGCAGTACTTC. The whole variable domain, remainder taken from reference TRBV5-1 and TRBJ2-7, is KAGVTQTPRYLIKTRGQQVTLSCSPISGHRSVSWYQQTPGQGLQFLFEYFSETQRNKGNFPGRFSGRQFSNSRSEMNVSTLELGDSALYLCASSSGTLREQYFGPGTRLTVT.

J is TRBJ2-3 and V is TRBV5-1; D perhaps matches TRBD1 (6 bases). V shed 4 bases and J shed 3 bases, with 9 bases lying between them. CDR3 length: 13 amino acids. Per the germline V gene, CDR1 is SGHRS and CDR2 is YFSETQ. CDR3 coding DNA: TGCGCCAGCAGCATCGACAGGACAGATACGCAGTATTTT. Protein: CASSIDRTDTQYF.

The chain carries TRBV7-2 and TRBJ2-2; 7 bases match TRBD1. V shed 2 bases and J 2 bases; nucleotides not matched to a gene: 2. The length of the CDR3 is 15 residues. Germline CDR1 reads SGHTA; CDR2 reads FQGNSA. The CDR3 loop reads CASSLRQGNTGELFF. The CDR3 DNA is TGTGCCAGCAGCTTACGACAGGGTAACACCGGGGAGCTGTTTTTT.

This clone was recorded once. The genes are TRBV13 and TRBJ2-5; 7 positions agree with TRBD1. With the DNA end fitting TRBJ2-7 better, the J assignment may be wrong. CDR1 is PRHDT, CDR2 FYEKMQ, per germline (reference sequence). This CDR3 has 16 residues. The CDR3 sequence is CASSLGRRTGANEQYF. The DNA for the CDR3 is TGTGCCAGCAGCTTAGGGCGGAGGACAGGAGCTAACGAGCAGTACTTC.

CDR3 region: CSVDTGVNTEAFF. In DNA, the CDR3 is TGCAGCGTTGATACAGGGGTGAACACTGAAGCTTTCTTT. The J gene is TRBJ1-1, the V gene TRBV29-1, with 7 positions matching TRBD1. V was clipped by 3 bases and J by 0 bases; unmatched bases: 1. Germline-derived CDR1 and CDR2 are SQVTM and ANQGSEA. The CDR3 sequence is 13 residues long. Supplemented by reference TRBV29-1 and TRBJ1-1, the full variable domain reads SAVISQKPSRDICQRGTSLTIQCQVDSQVTMMFWYRQQPGQSLTLIATANQGSEATYESGFVIDKFPISRPNLTFSTLTVSNMSPEDSSIYLCSVDTGVNTEAFFGQGTRLTVV.